This record covers a single TCR beta chain. Its target is unknown. The record originates from a study of CD8 T cells in Susac syndrome. While CD8+ and CD4+ T cells were isolated negatively, TEMRA cells were enriched by FACS. The germline V and J ends were trimmed by 2 bases and 5 bases, with 14 bases remaining between them. Germline V gene lookup returns CDR1 LGHDT and CDR2 YNNKEL (reference sequence). The CDR3 is 15 amino acids. Study-level results: By the study's own acknowledgment, its TCR sequencing and HLA analysis included relatively few individuals.

The RNA input was roughly 0.5 to 1 ug, and it was reverse transcribed with random hexamers. Amplification of TCR beta CDR3 across 54 Vbeta and 13 Jbeta was performed with immunoSEQ multiplex PCR. TCRdb reanalysed the immunoSEQ multiplex PCR reads using MiXCR and keeps one entry per CDR3 protein. Among roughly 110,000 distinct CDR3 sequences, 92% were seen once, and the ten largest hold 0.14%. The specimen sequenced was CD4+ T cells from PBMCs. This rearrangement joins TRBV3-1 to TRBJ2-3, with D possibly TRBD1 on 6 matching bases. This TCR was recovered from a human donor in good health. The CDR3 bases are TGTGCCAGCAGCCAAAACAGGGCCGGCGGAGATACGCAGTATTTT. It encodes CASSQNRAGGDTQYF.